These 3 T cell receptor beta chains were all obtained from the same sample, sequenced in a study of PD-L1 blockade in urothelial cancer. Time point denoted: pretreatment peripheral blood. Profiled with immunoSEQ multiplex PCR; TCRdb holds only in-frame clones, not every one. The sample lists some 40,000 clones, roughly 84% occurring once. The specimen was PBMCs, collected around atezolizumab (anti-PD-L1) treatment. The receptors shown here come from a donor at least 40 years old with urothelial cancer.

V usage is TRBV7-6 and J usage is TRBJ2-1; 8 bases are a match to TRBD2. The V and J ends lost 8 bases and 0 bases, in that order; junction bases with no gene match: 3. This CDR3 has 14 amino acids. CDR1 SGHVS and CDR2 FNYEAQ come from the germline V gene. The CDR3 nucleotides are TGTGCCAGCTCCCGGGGGGGCTCCTACAATGAGCAGTTCTTC. This codes for CASSRGGSYNEQFF. The whole variable domain, remainder taken from reference TRBV7-6 and TRBJ2-1, is GAGVSQSPRYKVTKRGQDVALRCDPISGHVSLYWYRQALGQGPEFLTYFNYEAQQDKSGLPNDRFSAERPEGSISTLTIQRTEQRDSAMYRCASSRGGSYNEQFFGPGTRLTVL.

J is TRBJ1-1 and V is TRBV11-2, with 8 bases fitting TRBD1. Losses at the gene ends were 10 bases for V and 4 bases for J; bases not matched to a gene: 11. The germline V gene encodes CDR1 SGHAT and CDR2 FQNNGV. CDR3 length: 14 residues. The CDR3 here is CATKVGGQGTEAFF. In nucleotides, the CDR3 is TGTGCCACCAAAGTCGGTGGACAGGGCACTGAAGCTTTCTTT.

V gene TRBV27 combines with J gene TRBJ2-7; 9 bases are shared with TRBD1. Trimming at V came to 2 bases and at J to 0 bases, leaving 5 bases not matched to a gene. The CDR3 is made up of 16 amino acids. Germline assignment: CDR1 MNHEY and CDR2 SMNVEV (reference sequence). In DNA, the CDR3 is TGTGCCAGCAGTTTAGGGGACAGGGCTGGCTCCTACGAGCAGTACTTC. The encoded protein is CASSLGDRAGSYEQYF.